The 14 T cell receptor beta chains reported below all come from one sample, sequenced in a study of OX40 agonist ivuxolimab in advanced cancers. Sequencing used immunoSEQ multiplex PCR; TCRdb keeps in-frame clones, though not all of them. Of around 40,000 clones listed, roughly four fifths are singletons. Here the sequenced sample was CD4+ or CD8+ T cells sorted from blood, taken in a trial of the OX40 agonist ivuxolimab. The source of these receptors is an adult with an advanced solid tumor such as melanoma, head and neck, liver or kidney cancer.

This clone was detected only once. This chain links TRBV5-4 with TRBJ1-2; 8 nucleotides align to TRBD1. This CDR3 has 14 residues. In germline, CDR1 is SGHNT, CDR2 YYREEE (reference sequence). J was trimmed by 3 bases and V by 2 bases; bases with no gene match: 3. The CDR3 coding sequence is TGTGCCAGCAGCTTTAACAGGGGGTACTATGGCTACACCTTC. It encodes CASSFNRGYYGYTF.

The rearrangement links TRBV25-1 to TRBJ1-2, with no clear D. With 4 bases removed from V and 3 bases from J, the gap between germline ends came to 18 bases. This CDR3 comprises 16 residues. Germline-derived CDR1 and CDR2 are MGHDK and SYGVNS. CDR3 region: CASSAHPLGSHYGYTF. The CDR3 nucleotides read TGTGCCAGCAGTGCCCACCCCCTGGGCAGCCACTATGGCTACACCTTC.

This clone has just one count. The genes are TRBV6-4 and TRBJ2-7, with 7 bases aligning to TRBD2. The germline V gene encodes CDR1 MRHNA and CDR2 SNTAGT. This CDR3 spans 16 amino acids. J gave up 1 base and V 7 bases, and 13 bases lay outside the gene matches. CDR3 protein: CASTGRVYSGSYEQYF. Here the CDR3 DNA reads TGTGCCAGCACGGGCAGGGTGTATAGCGGGTCCTACGAGCAGTACTTC.

The chain joins TRBV7-8 to TRBJ2-7; D uncertain. The CDR3 covers 12 residues. The germline V gene encodes CDR1 SGHVS and CDR2 FQNEAQ. Trimming left V 1 base short and J 6 bases short, with 7 bases between. The CDR3 is CASSLGRGEQYF. The CDR3, as DNA: TGTGCCAGCAGCTTAGGGCGTGGCGAGCAGTACTTC.

This clone was counted only a few times. The chain recombines TRBV28 with TRBJ2-7, with D tentatively TRBD1 or TRBD2 (5 bases each). V was shortened by 4 bases and J by 2 bases, with 12 bases between the two germline ends. This CDR3 has 14 residues. Germline lookup yields CDR1 MDHEN and CDR2 SYDVKM. The CDR3 region has the DNA TGTGCCAGCAGTTCCCGGGACCCCGCCTACGAGCAGTACTTC. Translated: CASSSRDPAYEQYF.

The gene calls are TRBV30 and TRBJ2-1, with 8 bases aligning to TRBD1. Trimming took 1 base from V and 12 from J; bases not matched to a gene: 8. Germline V CDR1 and CDR2: GTSNPN, SVGIG (reference sequence). This CDR3 spans 13 amino acids. CDR3 sequence: CAWSGTGLKGQFF. CDR3 sequence (DNA): TGTGCCTGGAGTGGGACAGGGCTTAAAGGGCAGTTCTTC.

V usage is TRBV11-1 and J usage is TRBJ2-1; TRBD1 might be the D (6 bases). CDR3 length equals 11 residues. CDR1 and CDR2 from the germline V gene are SGHAT and FQDESV (reference sequence). Trimming stripped 4 bases from V and 12 bases from J, with 10 bases between. DNA for the CDR3: TGTGCCAGCAGCTATCAAGGGGGGCAGTTCTTC. Protein product: CASSYQGGQFF.

CDR3 bases: TGTGCCATCAGTATCCCGGGACAGATCTATGGCTACACCTTC. Translation gives CAISIPGQIYGYTF. The chain carries TRBV10-3 and TRBJ1-2; 7 bases are a match to TRBD1. Germline V gene data show CDR1 as ENHRY and CDR2 as SYGVKD. J was trimmed by 4 bases and V by 5 bases; bases with no gene match: 7. The CDR3 loop spans 14 amino acids.

The chain uses TRBV12-5 and TRBJ2-3; the match to TRBD1 covers 7 bases. Germline CDR1 and CDR2: LGHNT and FRNRAP. Trimming took 7 bases from V and 2 from J; bases not matched to a gene: 6. The length of the CDR3 is 14 residues. The CDR3 reads CASAPGTDTDTQYF. CDR3 bases: TGTGCTAGTGCCCCAGGGACAGACACAGATACGCAGTATTTT. Supplemented by reference TRBV12-5 and TRBJ2-3, the full variable domain reads DARVTQTPRHKVTEMGQEVTMRCQPILGHNTVFWYRQTMMQGLELLAYFRNRAPLDDSGMPKDRFSAEMPDATLATLKIQPSEPRDSAVYFCASAPGTDTDTQYFGPGTRLTVL.

The chain combines TRBV28 with TRBJ1-5, with unresolved D. Germline lookup yields CDR1 MDHEN and CDR2 SYDVKM. Deletions cut 3 bases from V and 6 bases from J, with 12 bases between. CDR3 size: 14 residues. This chain's CDR3 is CASSLGGWGQPQHF. CDR3 sequence (DNA): TGTGCCAGCAGTTTGGGTGGCTGGGGTCAGCCCCAGCATTTT.

The chain carries TRBV11-2 and TRBJ2-1; no clear D gene. Trimming took off 2 bases at V and 6 bases at J, with 14 bases between the two ends. The CDR3 is 15 residues long. Germline values: CDR1 SGHAT, CDR2 FQNNGV. The chain's CDR3 is CASSLQAGTSNEQFF. The DNA of the CDR3 is TGTGCCAGCAGCTTACAGGCCGGAACCTCCAATGAGCAGTTCTTC.

This chain connects TRBV28 to TRBJ2-3; D might be TRBD2 (6 bases). The V gene's germline CDR1 is MDHEN and CDR2 SYDVKM. Trimming cost V 4 bases and J 6 bases, with 20 bases left between them. The CDR3 sequence is 16 residues long. In DNA, the CDR3 is TGTGCCAGCAGTTCCCGTTCCTGGTTGGGGGGTGATACGCAGTATTTT. This translates into CASSSRSWLGGDTQYF.

The chain is built from TRBV6-5 and TRBJ2-1; 7 nucleotides agree with TRBD1. Trimming took 5 bases from V and 5 from J; bases not matched to a gene: 9. CDR3 length: 15 amino acids. CDR1 and CDR2 from the germline V gene are MNHEY and SVGAGI. CDR3 in amino acids: CASSASRDSNNEQFF. CDR3 nucleotides: TGTGCCAGCAGTGCCTCCCGGGACAGTAACAATGAGCAGTTCTTC.

The chain is built from TRBV6-4 and TRBJ2-3, with D possibly TRBD2 on 6 matching bases. The germline V and J ends were trimmed by 5 bases and 5 bases, with 11 bases remaining between them. This CDR3 comprises 13 residues. The germline V gene encodes CDR1 MRHNA and CDR2 SNTAGT. CDR3 residues: CASSTGVGDTQYF. The CDR3 DNA follows: TGTGCCAGCAGTACGGGAGTGGGAGATACGCAGTATTTT.